Listed below are T cell receptor beta chains from one sample, sequenced in a study of immune evolution from preneoplasia to lung adenocarcinoma. Sequencing was performed with immunoSEQ multiplex PCR; in TCRdb, only in-frame clones are kept and a portion is missing. The table includes 4,500 to 7,000 clones, 55% to 70% detected once. Source material: FFPE adjacent normal lung tissue. Source of these receptors: a person aged 80 or over with lung adenocarcinoma. Both conserved end residues are part of each CDR3. A D gene is named only where the DNA matches it firmly. For some rows the clone size is stated as once, few or many, or as a class when expanded; others skip it.

CDR3	DNA	D	size	V	J
CASSRTGSSSGNEQFF	TGTGCCAGCAGCAGAACAGGGTCCTCCTCGGGCAATGAGCAGTTCTTC	NA	once	TRBV7-2	TRBJ2-1
CASSLSPGSYEQYF	TGTGCCAGCAGCTTGTCACCGGGGTCCTACGAGCAGTACTTC	NA	NA	TRBV5-4	TRBJ2-7
CASSVGTSGVTDTQYF	TGTGCCAGCAGCGTAGGAACTAGCGGGGTCACAGATACGCAGTATTTT	TRBD2	NA	TRBV9	TRBJ2-3
CASTWADTQYF	TGTGCCAGCACCTGGGCGGATACGCAGTATTTT	NA	NA	TRBV6-6	TRBJ2-3
CASSSDRGNTEAFF	TGCGCCAGCAGCTCCGACAGGGGGAACACTGAAGCTTTCTTT	TRBD1	NA	TRBV5-1	TRBJ1-1
CATRGGQDQETQYF	TGTGCCACCAGAGGAGGGCAGGACCAAGAGACCCAGTACTTC	NA	NA	TRBV15	TRBJ2-5
CASSYSGTGGSAEAFF	TGTGCCAGCAGTTACTCCGGGACAGGGGGGTCGGCTGAAGCTTTCTTT	TRBD1	few	TRBV6-5	TRBJ1-1
CASSEGGIYEKLFF	TGTGCCAGTTCTGAAGGGGGGATATATGAAAAACTGTTTTTT	NA	NA	TRBV28	TRBJ1-4
CASSREGAPNTGELFF	TGTGCCAGCTCACGGGAGGGGGCTCCGAACACCGGGGAGCTGTTTTTT	NA	NA	TRBV18	TRBJ2-2
CASSPRGGHTEAFF	TGTGCCAGTAGTCCCCGAGGGGGGCACACTGAAGCTTTCTTT	NA	NA	TRBV19	TRBJ1-1
CASKVGGFQARLNYEQYF	TGTGCCAGCAAGGTCGGGGGATTTCAAGCGAGGTTAAACTACGAGCAGTACTTC	NA	NA	TRBV28	TRBJ2-7
CASSVGQWGEQFF	TGTGCCAGCAGCGTGGGACAGTGGGGTGAGCAGTTCTTC	TRBD1	NA	TRBV5-4	TRBJ2-1
CASSLSRGIGEAFF	TGCGCCAGCAGCCTTTCAAGGGGAATAGGTGAAGCTTTCTTT	NA	NA	TRBV4-3	TRBJ1-1
CASSLAGQGYEQYF	TGTGCCAGCAGCTTAGCTGGACAGGGCTACGAGCAGTACTTC	TRBD1	NA	TRBV7-9	TRBJ2-7
CASSYGQGGGETQYF	TGTGCCAGCAGTTACGGACAGGGAGGTGGGGAGACCCAGTACTTC	TRBD1	NA	TRBV27	TRBJ2-5
CASSEPGLDEQFF	TGTGCCAGCAGTGAACCCGGTCTAGATGAGCAGTTCTTC	NA	NA	TRBV6-1	TRBJ2-1
CASSGQDYEQYF	TGTGCCAGCAGTGGGCAGGACTACGAGCAGTACTTC	NA	NA	TRBV7-2	TRBJ2-7
CASSEGETQYF	TGTGCCAGCAGTGAAGGAGAGACCCAGTACTTC	NA	NA	TRBV2	TRBJ2-5
CASSTRQGGGYEQYF	TGCGCCAGCAGCACCCGACAGGGAGGAGGATACGAGCAGTACTTC	NA	NA	TRBV4-1	TRBJ2-7
CASSVYLGQLFYGYTF	TGCGCCAGCAGCGTCTATCTGGGACAGCTCTTCTATGGCTACACCTTC	TRBD1	NA	TRBV4-3	TRBJ1-2
CASSYPSWSGERGEQYF	TGTGCCAGCAGTTACCCCTCATGGAGCGGGGAACGGGGGGAGCAGTACTTC	TRBD2	few	TRBV28	TRBJ2-7
CATLRTPGEEQYF	TGCGCCACTTTGAGGACCCCTGGGGAAGAGCAGTACTTC	NA	NA	TRBV10-1	TRBJ2-7
CASSLGQGGETQYF	TGTGCCAGCAGCTTAGGCCAGGGGGGAGAGACCCAGTACTTC	NA	NA	TRBV11-2	TRBJ2-5
CASSTIMSGGPQHF	TGTGCCAGCAGTACCATAATGTCGGGTGGGCCCCAGCATTTT	NA	once	TRBV28	TRBJ1-5
CASRPLAGLDTQYF	TGTGCCAGCAGGCCACTAGCGGGGTTAGATACGCAGTATTTT	TRBD2	once	TRBV2	TRBJ2-3
CASSQDPGGTYNEQFF	TGCGCCAGCAGCCAAGATCCAGGGGGTACCTACAATGAGCAGTTCTTC	TRBD1	NA	TRBV4-1	TRBJ2-1
CASTMGQPGSGNTIYF	TGTGCCAGCACAATGGGACAGCCCGGCTCTGGAAACACCATATATTTT	TRBD1	once	TRBV7-2	TRBJ1-3
CASSPVERAGWTEAFF	TGCGCCAGCAGCCCAGTAGAAAGGGCTGGGTGGACTGAAGCTTTCTTT	NA	NA	TRBV5-1	TRBJ1-1
CASSQVTGGVYNEQFF	TGTGCCAGCAGCCAAGTGACAGGGGGCGTCTACAATGAGCAGTTCTTC	TRBD1	NA	TRBV4-2	TRBJ2-1
CASRDSGANVLTF	TGTGCCAGCAGAGACTCTGGGGCCAACGTCCTGACTTTC	NA	NA	TRBV6-1	TRBJ2-6
CASSQDTSPPWEQYF	TGCGCCAGCAGCCAAGATACGTCCCCACCGTGGGAGCAGTACTTC	NA	NA	TRBV4-1	TRBJ2-7
CASSQEEDRDNEQFF	TGCGCCAGCAGCCAAGAGGAAGACAGGGACAATGAGCAGTTCTTC	TRBD1	few	TRBV4-1	TRBJ2-1
CASSQDIFPGGVSHF	TGCGCCAGCAGCCAAGATATTTTTCCGGGGGGGGTGAGCCACTTT	NA	NA	TRBV4-1	TRBJ1-6
CASSQERTVNSPLHF	TGCGCCAGCAGCCAAGAGAGAACAGTAAATTCACCCCTCCACTTT	NA	NA	TRBV4-1	TRBJ1-6
CASSEPRGDNSPLHF	TGTGCCAGCAGTGAACCTCGGGGTGATAATTCACCCCTCCACTTT	NA	NA	TRBV25-1	TRBJ1-6
CASSPLFSSGNTIYF	TGTGCCAGCAGCCCCCTTTTTAGCTCTGGAAACACCATATATTTT	NA	NA	TRBV7-2	TRBJ1-3
CASSPTGTGEGYTF	TGTGCCAGCAGCCCGACCGGGACAGGAGAGGGCTACACCTTC	TRBD1	NA	TRBV27	TRBJ1-2
CASSLDRSGANVLTF	TGTGCCAGCAGCCTCGATCGGTCTGGGGCCAACGTCCTGACTTTC	NA	NA	TRBV28	TRBJ2-6
CSVEARWTSGLDTQYF	TGCAGCGTTGAAGCACGTTGGACTAGCGGTCTAGATACGCAGTATTTT	TRBD2	NA	TRBV29-1	TRBJ2-3
CASSPRNTGELFF	TGTGCCAGCAGCCCTAGGAACACCGGGGAGCTGTTTTTT	NA	NA	TRBV7-2	TRBJ2-2
CASTSQGWTEAFF	TGTGCCAGCACTTCGCAGGGATGGACTGAAGCTTTCTTT	NA	NA	TRBV2	TRBJ1-1
CASSSGGGGGYTF	TGTGCCAGCAGCTCGGGTGGTGGGGGTGGCTACACCTTC	NA	NA	TRBV5-5	TRBJ1-2
CASSWGSYEQYF	TGTGCCAGCTCATGGGGTAGCTACGAGCAGTACTTC	NA	NA	TRBV18	TRBJ2-7
CASSQVGPGAGELFF	TGTGCCAGCAGCCAGGTCGGGCCGGGGGCCGGGGAGCTGTTTTTT	NA	NA	TRBV7-9	TRBJ2-2
CASNPGTSYEQYF	TGTGCCAGCAATCCCGGGACATCCTACGAGCAGTACTTC	NA	NA	TRBV6-1	TRBJ2-7
CASSPNRGLRNTEAFF	TGTGCCAGCAGCCCAAACAGGGGGCTGCGGAACACTGAAGCTTTCTTT	TRBD1	NA	TRBV4-2	TRBJ1-1
CASSTYGQWDRGNYGYTF	TGTGCCAGCAGCACGTATGGCCAATGGGACAGGGGGAACTATGGCTACACCTTC	TRBD1	NA	TRBV7-2	TRBJ1-2
CASSQGLAKNIQYF	TGCGCCAGCAGCCAAGGACTAGCCAAAAACATTCAGTACTTC	NA	NA	TRBV4-1	TRBJ2-4
CASRPRPVGDNSPLHF	TGTGCCAGCAGACCGCGCCCGGTTGGCGATAATTCACCCCTCCACTTT	NA	NA	TRBV27	TRBJ1-6
CASSPLAGQAQYF	TGTGCCAGCTCACCACTAGCGGGGCAGGCCCAGTACTTC	TRBD2	NA	TRBV18	TRBJ2-5
CASRPASGGSEEQYF	TGTGCCAGCAGACCGGCTAGCGGGGGGTCTGAGGAGCAGTACTTC	TRBD2	NA	TRBV28	TRBJ2-7
CASRGGGRNEKLFF	TGTGCCAGCCGTGGTGGGGGACGTAATGAAAAACTGTTTTTT	NA	once	TRBV6-5	TRBJ1-4
CASSQDGIPGYGYTF	TGTGCCAGCAGCCAAGACGGGATCCCCGGGTATGGCTACACCTTC	NA	NA	TRBV4-2	TRBJ1-2
CASSPTSSYNSPLHF	TGTGCCAGCTCACCAACTAGCTCCTATAATTCACCCCTCCACTTT	NA	NA	TRBV18	TRBJ1-6